The T cell receptor (beta chain) described here comes from a study of Ad26.COV2.S vaccination and SARS-CoV-2 variants. Study-level results: Reported findings describe substantial breadth in spike-specific CD8+ and CD4+ T cell responses following vaccination. It was vaccine recipients, not placebo recipients, who had the higher spike-specific TCR breadth. Comparability of non-spike TCR breadth was observed across vaccine and placebo recipients. Possibly, TCR breadth and depth analyses underestimated total T cell responses.

Of note for this clone: Its specificity is not known.

Trimming pared 6 bases from V and 5 bases from J, leaving 19 bases between. The CDR3 consists of 15 residues. Germline-derived CDR1 and CDR2 are MRHNA and SNTAGT. Here immunoSEQ multiplex PCR was the method, and the copy in TCRdb shows in-frame clones only, minus some. The sample records 300,000 to 450,000 clones, under 95% being singletons. The sequence was collected from a human donor who had recovered from COVID-19. Sample: peripheral blood, taken after recovery from COVID-19. This chain joins TRBV6-4 and TRBJ2-5, with D perhaps matching TRBD2 (5 bases). Here the CDR3 reads CASRHIREAPETQYF. The CDR3 nucleotides read TGTGCCAGCAGGCACATCCGGGAAGCCCCCGAGACCCAGTACTTC.